Listed here are 12 T cell receptor beta chains from one sample, sequenced in a study of T cell responses to AZD1222 COVID-19 vaccine. TCRdb's copy holds only in-frame clones and misses some; the assay was immunoSEQ multiplex PCR. The sample contains 90,000 to 100,000 clones, 75% to 90% of which appear only once. The sample in question was peripheral blood, obtained on day 0 of AZD1222 vaccination. These receptors originate from an adult in good health.

The J gene is TRBJ2-7, the V gene TRBV6-5; 8 nucleotides agree with TRBD1. This CDR3 has 16 amino acids. Germline-derived CDR1 and CDR2 are MNHEY and SVGAGI. V lost 2 bases to trimming and J lost 11 bases; unmatched junction nucleotides: 17. The CDR3 DNA follows: TGTGCCAGCAGTTACGGCCCCGGACAGGGACCTACGAGGGAGTACTTC. Translated: CASSYGPGQGPTREYF.

CDR3 nucleotides: TGTGCCAGCTCACCACCCCGCCAGGCGAGCTCTGGAAACACCATATATTTT. It specifies CASSPPRQASSGNTIYF. This chain joins TRBV18 and TRBJ1-3; D is ambiguous. CDR1 and CDR2 (germline): KGHSH, LQKENI. V lost 0 bases, J lost 0 bases, and 12 bases lay in between. This CDR3 has 17 amino acids.

The chain has TRBV5-1 and TRBJ1-5; D is perhaps TRBD1 (5 bases). Trimming stripped 6 bases from V and 7 bases from J, with 14 bases between. Germline CDR1 SGHRS, CDR2 YFSETQ. This CDR3 is 13 amino acids long. The DNA of the CDR3 is TGCGCCAGCAAATTGGGGGTCGGGCAGCCCCAGCATTTT. Amino acids: CASKLGVGQPQHF.

The chain uses TRBV1 and TRBJ1-2; the DNA was not used to check the table's D call, TRBD1. TRBV1 is recorded as a pseudogene. The CDR3 contains 15 residues. CDR3 amino acids: CTSSQDKQGSYGYTF. The CDR3 DNA is TGCACCAGCAGCCAAGACAAACAGGGTAGCTATGGCTACACCTTC.

V and J are TRBV19 and TRBJ1-2; perhaps TRBD1 as D (5 bases). Germline CDR1 LNHDA, CDR2 SQIVND (reference sequence). The length of the CDR3 is 14 residues. V lost 4 bases and J 2 bases, leaving 11 bases between the germline ends. The CDR3 coding sequence is TGTGCCAGTAGTACGCCGAACAGGAACTATGGCTACACCTTC. This encodes CASSTPNRNYGYTF. Full variable domain (remainder filled in from reference TRBV19 and TRBJ1-2): DGGITQSPKYLFRKEGQNVTLSCEQNLNHDAMYWYRQDPGQGLRLIYYSQIVNDFQKGDIAEGYSVSREKKESFPLTVTSAQKNPTAFYLCASSTPNRNYGYTFGSGTRLTVV.

The chain is built from TRBV6-2 or TRBV6-3 and TRBJ1-5; a possible D gene is TRBD1 (5 bases). The CDR3 extends over 11 amino acids. V lost 6 bases and J lost 9, with 9 bases in between. The germline V gene has CDR1 MNHEY and CDR2 SVGEGT. The CDR3 is CASSPGGPQHF. The CDR3 region has the DNA TGTGCCAGCAGCCCCGGGGGGCCCCAGCATTTT.

This clone was observed a handful of times. V usage is TRBV20-1 and J usage is TRBJ1-4; 7 bases fit TRBD1. Germline assignment: CDR1 DFQATT and CDR2 SNEGSKA (reference sequence). With V trimmed by 4 bases and J by 8 bases, 1 base remained unmatched. The CDR3 sequence is 11 residues long. The CDR3 DNA sequence: TGCAGTGCTAACAGGGGAGAAAAACTGTTTTTT. Its protein is CSANRGEKLFF.

The chain employs TRBV10-3 and TRBJ1-2; TRBD1 aligns across 11 bases. The germline V gene encodes CDR1 ENHRY and CDR2 SYGVKD. V shed 2 bases and J 4 bases; nucleotides not matched to a gene: 18. This CDR3 comprises 20 residues. The CDR3 DNA is TGTGCCATCAGTGAGCCGCCCGGGACAGGGGGTTCCACAACTCCCTATGGCTACACCTTC. Protein: CAISEPPGTGGSTTPYGYTF.

This clone was seen more than once but under ten times. The V and J genes are TRBV25-1 and TRBJ2-1; 11 bases map to TRBD2. The CDR3 length is 15 residues. The junction had 5 bases not matched to a gene; V was cut back by 7 bases and J by 3 bases. CDR1 and CDR2 (germline): MGHDK, SYGVNS. This CDR3 reads CASTTLAGVYNEQFF. The CDR3 coding sequence is TGTGCCAGCACCACACTAGCGGGAGTCTACAATGAGCAGTTCTTC. Drawing the rest from reference TRBV25-1 and TRBJ2-1, the complete variable domain is EADIYQTPRYLVIGTGKKITLECSQTMGHDKMYWYQQDPGMELHLIHYSYGVNSTEKGDLSSESTVSRIRTEHFPLTLESARPSHTSQYLCASTTLAGVYNEQFFGPGTRLTVL.

The chain combines TRBV5-1 with TRBJ2-7; D might be TRBD1 (5 bases). The CDR3 contains 14 residues. Trimming left V 1 base short and J 2 bases short, with 10 bases between. Germline V gene sequence: CDR1 SGHRS, CDR2 YFSETQ. The CDR3 sequence: CASSLNRQPYEQYF. DNA for the CDR3: TGCGCCAGCAGCTTGAACAGACAGCCCTACGAGCAGTACTTC. Supplemented by reference TRBV5-1 and TRBJ2-7, the full variable domain reads KAGVTQTPRYLIKTRGQQVTLSCSPISGHRSVSWYQQTPGQGLQFLFEYFSETQRNKGNFPGRFSGRQFSNSRSEMNVSTLELGDSALYLCASSLNRQPYEQYFGPGTRLTVT.

The chain links TRBV11-3 to TRBJ1-5, with D perhaps matching TRBD1 (5 bases). Germline CDR1 is SGHNT and CDR2 is YENEEA. V shed 4 bases and J shed 8 bases, with 24 bases lying between them. CDR3 length equals 17 residues. The CDR3 bases are TGTGCCAGCAGCTCTAATAGGGGATTCGGGACCCACGAGCCCCAGCATTTT. It encodes CASSSNRGFGTHEPQHF.

This chain links TRBV5-6 with TRBJ2-7; D call uncertain. Per the germline V gene, CDR1 is SGHDT and CDR2 is YYEEEE. CDR3 length: 18 amino acids. Trimming removed 0 bases at V and 0 bases at J, with 19 bases between. The DNA for the CDR3 is TGTGCCAGCAGCTTGGAGGGATTAAGGGCTGGTGTCTCCTACGAGCAGTACTTC. Its translation: CASSLEGLRAGVSYEQYF.